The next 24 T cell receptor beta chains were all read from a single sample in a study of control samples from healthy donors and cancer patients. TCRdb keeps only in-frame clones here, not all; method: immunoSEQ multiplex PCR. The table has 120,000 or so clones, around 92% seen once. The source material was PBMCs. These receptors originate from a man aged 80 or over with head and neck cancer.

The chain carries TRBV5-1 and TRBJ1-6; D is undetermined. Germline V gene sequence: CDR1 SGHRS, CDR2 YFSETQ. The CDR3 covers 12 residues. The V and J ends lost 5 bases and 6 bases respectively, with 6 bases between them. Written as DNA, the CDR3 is TGCGCCAGCAGAGACCGTAATTCACCCCTCCACTTT. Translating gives CASRDRNSPLHF.

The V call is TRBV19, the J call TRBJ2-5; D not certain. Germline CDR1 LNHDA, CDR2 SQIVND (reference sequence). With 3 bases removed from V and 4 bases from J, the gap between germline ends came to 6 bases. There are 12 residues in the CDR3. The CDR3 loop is CASSMRRETQYF. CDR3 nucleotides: TGTGCCAGTAGTATGAGGCGAGAGACCCAGTACTTC.

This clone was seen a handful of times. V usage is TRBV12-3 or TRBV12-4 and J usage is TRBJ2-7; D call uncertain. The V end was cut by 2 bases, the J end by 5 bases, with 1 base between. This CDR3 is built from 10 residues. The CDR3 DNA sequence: TGTGCCAGCAGTTTACACGAGCAGTACTTC. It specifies CASSLHEQYF.

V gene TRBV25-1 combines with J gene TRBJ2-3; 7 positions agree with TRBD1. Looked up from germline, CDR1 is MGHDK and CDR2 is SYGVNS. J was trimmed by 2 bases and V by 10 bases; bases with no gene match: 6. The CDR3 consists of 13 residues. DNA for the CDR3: TGTGCCATTAGGGACAGCTTCACAGATACGCAGTATTTT. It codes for CAIRDSFTDTQYF.

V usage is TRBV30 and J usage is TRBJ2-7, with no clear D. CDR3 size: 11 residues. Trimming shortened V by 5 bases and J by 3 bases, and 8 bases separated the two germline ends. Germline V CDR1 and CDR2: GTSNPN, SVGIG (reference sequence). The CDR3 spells CAWWGGYEQYF. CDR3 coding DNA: TGTGCCTGGTGGGGTGGCTACGAGCAGTACTTC.

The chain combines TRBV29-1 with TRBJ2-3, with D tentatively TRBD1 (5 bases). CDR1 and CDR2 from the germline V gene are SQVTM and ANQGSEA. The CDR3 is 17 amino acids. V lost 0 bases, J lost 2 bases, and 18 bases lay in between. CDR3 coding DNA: TGCAGCGTTGAAGATCCGAATATGGCTGGGGCCACAGATACGCAGTATTTT. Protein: CSVEDPNMAGATDTQYF.

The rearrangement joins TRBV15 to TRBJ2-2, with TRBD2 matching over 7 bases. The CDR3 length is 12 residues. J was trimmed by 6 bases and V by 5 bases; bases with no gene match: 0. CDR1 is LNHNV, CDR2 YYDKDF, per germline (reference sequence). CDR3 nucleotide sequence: TGTGCCACCAGCGCGGGGGCCGGGGAGCTGTTTTTT. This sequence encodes CATSAGAGELFF.

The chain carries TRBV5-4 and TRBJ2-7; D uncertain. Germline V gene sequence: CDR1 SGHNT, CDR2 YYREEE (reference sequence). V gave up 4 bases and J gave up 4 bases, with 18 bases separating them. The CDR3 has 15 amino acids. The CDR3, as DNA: TGTGCCAGCAGCCCTCAAGGTGGGTCCCTTTACGAGCAGTACTTC. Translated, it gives CASSPQGGSLYEQYF. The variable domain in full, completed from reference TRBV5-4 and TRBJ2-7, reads ETGVTQSPTHLIKTRGQQVTLRCSSQSGHNTVSWYQQALGQGPQFIFQYYREEENGRGNFPPRFSGLQFPNYSSELNVNALELDDSALYLCASSPQGGSLYEQYFGPGTRLTVT.

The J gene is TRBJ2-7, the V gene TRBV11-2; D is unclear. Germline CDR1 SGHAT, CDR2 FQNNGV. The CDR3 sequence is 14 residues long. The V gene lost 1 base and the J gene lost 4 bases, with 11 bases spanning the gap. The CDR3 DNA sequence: TGTGCCAGCAGCTTAGTCGCCGGTGGATACGAGCAGTACTTC. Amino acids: CASSLVAGGYEQYF.

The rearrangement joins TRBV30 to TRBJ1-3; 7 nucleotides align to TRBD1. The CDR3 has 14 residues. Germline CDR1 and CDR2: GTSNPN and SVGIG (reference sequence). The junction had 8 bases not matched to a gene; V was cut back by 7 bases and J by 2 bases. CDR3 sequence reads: CALEPGGAGNTIYF. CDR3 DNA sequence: TGTGCCTTAGAACCAGGGGGTGCTGGAAACACCATATATTTT.

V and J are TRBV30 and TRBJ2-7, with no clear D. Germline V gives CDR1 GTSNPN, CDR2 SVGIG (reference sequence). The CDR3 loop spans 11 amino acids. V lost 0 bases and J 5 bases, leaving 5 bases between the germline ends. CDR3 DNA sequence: TGTGCCTGGAGTGTACGTCACGAGCAGTACTTC. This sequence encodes CAWSVRHEQYF.

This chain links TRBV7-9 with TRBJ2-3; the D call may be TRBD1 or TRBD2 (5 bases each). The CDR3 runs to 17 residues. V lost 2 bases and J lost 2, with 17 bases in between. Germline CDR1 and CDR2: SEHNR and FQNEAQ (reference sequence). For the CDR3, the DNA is TGTGCCAGCAGCTTATCCCCCCCGGGGCCCCACACAGATACGCAGTATTTT. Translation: CASSLSPPGPHTDTQYF.

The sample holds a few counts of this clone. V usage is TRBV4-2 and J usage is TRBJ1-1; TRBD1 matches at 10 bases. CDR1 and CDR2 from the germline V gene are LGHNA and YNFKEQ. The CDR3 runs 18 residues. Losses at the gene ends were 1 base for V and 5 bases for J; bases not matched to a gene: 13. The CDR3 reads CASSQVAHTRTGGTEAFF. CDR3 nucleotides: TGTGCCAGCAGCCAAGTCGCACACACTCGGACAGGGGGTACTGAAGCTTTCTTT.

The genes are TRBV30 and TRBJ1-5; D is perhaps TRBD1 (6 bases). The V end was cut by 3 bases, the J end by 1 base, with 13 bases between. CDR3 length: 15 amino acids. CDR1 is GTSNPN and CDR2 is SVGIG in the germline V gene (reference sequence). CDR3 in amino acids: CAWSPGTTSNQPQHF. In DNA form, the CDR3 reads TGTGCCTGGAGCCCCGGGACAACAAGCAATCAGCCCCAGCATTTT. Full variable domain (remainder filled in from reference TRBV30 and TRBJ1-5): SQTIHQWPATLVQPVGSPLSLECTVEGTSNPNLYWYRQAAGRGLQLLFYSVGIGQISSEVPQNLSASRPQDRQFILSSKKLLLSDSGFYLCAWSPGTTSNQPQHFGDGTRLSIL.

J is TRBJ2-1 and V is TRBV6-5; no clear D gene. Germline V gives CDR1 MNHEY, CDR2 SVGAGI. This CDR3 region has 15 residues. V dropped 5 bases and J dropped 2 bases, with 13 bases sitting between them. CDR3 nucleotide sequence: TGTGCCAGCAGTAATCCCATTGGGGCCTACAATGAGCAGTTCTTC. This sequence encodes CASSNPIGAYNEQFF.

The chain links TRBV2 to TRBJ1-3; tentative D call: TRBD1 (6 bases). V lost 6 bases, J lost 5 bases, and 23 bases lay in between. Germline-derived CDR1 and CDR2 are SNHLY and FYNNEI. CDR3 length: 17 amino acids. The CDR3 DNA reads TGTGCCAGCAGACCGGGTCAACCACAGGGCACAAGAAACACCATATATTTT. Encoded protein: CASRPGQPQGTRNTIYF.

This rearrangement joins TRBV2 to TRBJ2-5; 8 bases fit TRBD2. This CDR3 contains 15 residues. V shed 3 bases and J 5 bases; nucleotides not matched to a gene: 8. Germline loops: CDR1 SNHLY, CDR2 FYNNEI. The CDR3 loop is CASSDRTSTGETQYF. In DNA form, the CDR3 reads TGTGCCAGCAGTGATAGGACTAGCACGGGGGAGACCCAGTACTTC.

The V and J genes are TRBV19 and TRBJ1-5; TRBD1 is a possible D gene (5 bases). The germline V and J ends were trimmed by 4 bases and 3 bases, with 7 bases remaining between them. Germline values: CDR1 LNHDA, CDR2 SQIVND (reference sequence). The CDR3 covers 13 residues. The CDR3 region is CASSRQFNQPQHF. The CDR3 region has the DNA TGTGCCAGTAGTAGACAGTTCAATCAGCCCCAGCATTTT.

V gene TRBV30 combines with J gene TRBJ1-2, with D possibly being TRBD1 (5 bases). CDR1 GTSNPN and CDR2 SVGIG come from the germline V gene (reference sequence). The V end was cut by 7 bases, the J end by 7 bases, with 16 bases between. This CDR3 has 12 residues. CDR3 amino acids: CASWGSLGGYTF. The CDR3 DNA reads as TGTGCCTCTTGGGGGAGTCTAGGTGGCTACACCTTC.

DNA for the CDR3: TGTGCCAGCTCACCACCATCAGGGGAGGATGGCTACACCTTC. This codes for CASSPPSGEDGYTF. This sequence joins TRBV18 and TRBJ1-2; TRBD1 might be the D (6 bases). CDR3 length equals 14 residues. Germline V gene data show CDR1 as KGHSH and CDR2 as LQKENI. V shed 0 bases and J shed 6 bases, with 11 bases lying between them.

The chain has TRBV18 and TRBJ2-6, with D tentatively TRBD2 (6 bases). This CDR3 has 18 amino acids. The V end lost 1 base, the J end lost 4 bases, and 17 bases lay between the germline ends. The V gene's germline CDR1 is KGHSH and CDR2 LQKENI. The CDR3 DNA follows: TGTGCCAGCTCACCACTACCGGGACGGGGGTCCGGGGCCAACGTCCTGACTTTC. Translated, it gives CASSPLPGRGSGANVLTF.

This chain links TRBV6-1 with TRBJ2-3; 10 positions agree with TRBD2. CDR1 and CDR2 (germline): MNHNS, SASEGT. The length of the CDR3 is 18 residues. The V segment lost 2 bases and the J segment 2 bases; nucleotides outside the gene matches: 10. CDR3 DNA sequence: TGTGCCAGCAGTGAACCTGCTAGCGGGGGCGTATTCACAGATACGCAGTATTTT. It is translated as CASSEPASGGVFTDTQYF.

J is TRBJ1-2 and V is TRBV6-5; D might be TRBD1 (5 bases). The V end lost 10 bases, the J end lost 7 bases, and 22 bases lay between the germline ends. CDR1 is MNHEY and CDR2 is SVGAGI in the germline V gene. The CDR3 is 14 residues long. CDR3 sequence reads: CATSPQGGVGGYTF. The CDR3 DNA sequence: TGTGCCACCTCTCCCCAGGGAGGGGTGGGTGGCTACACCTTC.

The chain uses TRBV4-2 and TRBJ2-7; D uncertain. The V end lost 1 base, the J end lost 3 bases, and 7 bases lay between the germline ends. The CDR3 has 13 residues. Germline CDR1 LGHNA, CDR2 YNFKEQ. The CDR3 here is CASSQAARYEQYF. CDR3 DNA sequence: TGTGCCAGCAGCCAAGCAGCGCGCTACGAGCAGTACTTC.